These T cell receptor beta chains were read from a single sample in a study of blood T cell repertoires in COVID-19. Sequenced by immunoSEQ multiplex PCR; TCRdb stores in-frame clones only, minus some. This sample has about 220,000 clones, with roughly 84% found just once. The source material was peripheral blood. The origin of the receptors is a man younger than 45 with active or convalescent COVID-19. Each CDR3 is given without its conserved first and last residue. Each record gives: D gene, V gene, CDR3 protein. The D gene is left open where the match is weak.

d_call: TRBD1; v_call: TRBV20-1; cdr3_aa: SATDPGQTTYEQY
d_call: NA; v_call: TRBV5-4; cdr3_aa: ASSLDGELYGYT
d_call: TRBD1; v_call: TRBV6-6; cdr3_aa: ASSGTGLPYEQY
d_call: NA; v_call: TRBV2; cdr3_aa: ASRDSDAATGELF
d_call: TRBD1; v_call: TRBV6-2/TRBV6-3; cdr3_aa: ASSATGDDGYT
d_call: TRBD2; v_call: TRBV13; cdr3_aa: ASSAKAGGPADTQY
d_call: NA; v_call: TRBV19; cdr3_aa: ASSIIQGYSSGANVLT
d_call: NA; v_call: TRBV21-1; cdr3_aa: ASPLNNEQF
d_call: TRBD2; v_call: TRBV5-8; cdr3_aa: ASSWRGGARVRLEQF
d_call: TRBD1; v_call: TRBV28; cdr3_aa: ASTEGAGAF
d_call: NA; v_call: TRBV29-1; cdr3_aa: SVSTRCT
d_call: NA; v_call: TRBV6-5; cdr3_aa: ASSYSGPETQY
d_call: NA; v_call: TRBV5-6; cdr3_aa: ASSLRGGSRGYT
d_call: NA; v_call: TRBV30; cdr3_aa: AWSVLAGGNQPQH
d_call: TRBD1; v_call: TRBV28; cdr3_aa: ASSPGQGGAEAF
d_call: NA; v_call: TRBV14; cdr3_aa: ASSQSGGPLH
d_call: NA; v_call: TRBV4-1; cdr3_aa: ASSQKGWSGARSNQPQH
d_call: TRBD2; v_call: TRBV13; cdr3_aa: ASRRSGGGNEQF
d_call: TRBD1; v_call: TRBV25-1; cdr3_aa: ASGEDRDYNEQF
d_call: NA; v_call: TRBV5-6; cdr3_aa: ASTSEGSSYEQY
d_call: NA; v_call: TRBV30; cdr3_aa: AWSALPGSSYEQY
d_call: NA; v_call: TRBV6-2/TRBV6-3; cdr3_aa: ASSFPVSGNTIY
d_call: NA; v_call: TRBV5-4; cdr3_aa: ASSLPTGKSNQPQH
d_call: NA; v_call: TRBV6-2/TRBV6-3; cdr3_aa: ASSYSNYRDEQY
d_call: TRBD2; v_call: TRBV6-6; cdr3_aa: ASSYGGGGSEQY
d_call: TRBD2; v_call: TRBV18; cdr3_aa: ASSPPGREGPYEQY
d_call: TRBD1; v_call: TRBV4-2; cdr3_aa: ASSQEDGTARKSYT
d_call: TRBD1; v_call: TRBV2; cdr3_aa: ASSEGPTGTDQPQH
d_call: TRBD1; v_call: TRBV11-2; cdr3_aa: ASSPWGDRVTDTQY
d_call: NA; v_call: TRBV29-1; cdr3_aa: SGLNQGSKSYNEQF
d_call: TRBD1; v_call: TRBV3-1/TRBV3-2; cdr3_aa: ASSQYRGKYGYT
d_call: TRBD2; v_call: TRBV7-2; cdr3_aa: ASRPGGRILAGRYEQF
d_call: NA; v_call: TRBV5-1; cdr3_aa: ASSPRTSSYEQY
d_call: NA; v_call: TRBV15; cdr3_aa: ATSATRGRGGEKLF
d_call: TRBD2; v_call: TRBV30; cdr3_aa: AWSVYGGGTQETQY
d_call: TRBD2; v_call: TRBV12-3/TRBV12-4; cdr3_aa: ASKRGGTDTQY
d_call: NA; v_call: TRBV19; cdr3_aa: ASSRRSGTEAF
d_call: NA; v_call: TRBV7-9; cdr3_aa: ASSPLGGGVLRSPLH
d_call: NA; v_call: TRBV19; cdr3_aa: ASSISGDDGYT
d_call: NA; v_call: TRBV3-1/TRBV3-2; cdr3_aa: ASSQQFVGAKNQPQH
d_call: NA; v_call: TRBV4-1; cdr3_aa: ASSQGGLGQVLH